This T cell receptor (beta chain) was recovered during a study of a mutant IDH1 vaccine in newly diagnosed glioma (dated by TCRdb to 2020 to 2022). Background on the whole study: Of the 25 to 40 treated patients, around 62% were male and 37.5% were female, and the mean age was 40.4 years. Longitudinal TCRB deep sequencing was performed for approximately 24 treated patients wherever samples were available for exploratory analyses. Peripheral blood was collected at six visits: V03 (baseline), V05, V07, V10, V12 and V13. Prior to enrollment, patients had been given standard therapy consisting of radiotherapy alone, temozolomide alone, or radiochemotherapy with temozolomide, with the combination given to most patients.

Findings and caveats that apply to the study as a whole: Selection of PBMC samples for TCRB deep sequencing was based on availability. No apparent relationship was observed between pseudoprogression and alterations in the top peripheral T cell clonotypes detected by TCRB sequencing. According to the authors, sample limitations meant that analyses of patient blood samples could not be reproduced. Across multiple MHC alleles, vaccine-induced immune responses were seen in just over 90% of patients.

In regard to this clone: This clone's antigen is unknown. No base quality information exists; no much larger clone differs at one position.

From the germline V gene, CDR1 is MDHEN and CDR2 is SYDVKM. Relative to germline, V is 2 bases shorter and J is 0 bases shorter, with 7 bases between their ends. Taken from cysteine to phenylalanine, the CDR3 has 14 residues. Just the 42-base CDR3 DNA is kept, in frame starting at base 1. Read against the paper, the sample's time point label means: baseline, week 1 (first vaccination visit). What the treatment or condition label conveys for this sample: pre-vaccination baseline after standard-of-care therapy. All donors had newly diagnosed IDH1-mutant astrocytomas of WHO grade 3 or 4 that showed loss of nuclear ATRX. The samples were drawn from NOA16, a multicentre, single-arm, open-label phase I trial in Germany that tested a mutant IDH1 peptide vaccine in humans for the first time. Visit V03 blood draws served as the baseline sample for immunogenicity testing. The DNeasy Blood and Tissue Kit was used to extract genomic DNA from EDTA blood for TCRB sequencing.

Receptor libraries were prepared by the immunoSEQ multiplex PCR assay. Following the manufacturer's protocol, the hsTCRB Kit was used to amplify rearranged TCR beta chain sequences. Sequencing of TCRB libraries was carried out on an Illumina MiSeq. Per the source publication's procedure: The proprietary platform of the kit vendor was used for demultiplexing, trimming and gene mapping. TCRdb obtained this table from immuneACCESS and retained in-frame rearrangements with V and J assigned. These tables miss some clones; where compared with another copy, unresolved V genes account for less than half of the shortfall, and the remainder is unexplained. The V and J calls and clone size are taken from that table; D and trimming were inferred from the DNA. Recorded for this sample are over 45,000 clones; about 91% of them occurred a single time. The ten largest clonotypes hold roughly 2.5% of the sample.

The V gene is TRBV28 and the J gene is TRBJ1-1; a weak D assignment points to TRBD1 (6 bases agree). This TCR was sampled from a man aged 50 to 59 with glioma. This specimen consisted of PBMCs, obtained from a glioma patient treated with radiotherapy, temozolomide or both. The CDR3 loop reads CASSLGQLNTEAFF. The nucleotide sequence reads TGTGCCAGCAGTTTAGGACAGCTGAACACTGAAGCTTTCTTT.